The clone carrying this T cell receptor beta chain was seen ten or more times. Trimming removed 4 bases from V and 7 bases from J; junction bases left unmatched: 6. CDR1 is MNHNS, CDR2 SASEGT, per germline. This CDR3 contains 14 residues. The data originate from a study of glioma-infiltrating T cells. The iRepertoire nested amplicon-rescue multiplex PCR amplified TCR alpha and beta CDR3s from RNA. One-step reverse transcription and amplification started from about 100-400 ng of tissue mRNA or PBMC total RNA. TCRdb used MiXCR to reprocess the multiplex PCR reads, holding one entry per CDR3 protein. The table lists under 130,000 distinct CDR3 sequences, 29% of them singletons, with about 40% in the top ten.

The clonotype was recovered from a human donor with low-grade glioma or glioblastoma, undergoing nonglioma brain surgery, or in good health (not recorded which). J is TRBJ2-3 and V is TRBV6-1, with 9 bases fitting TRBD2. Sequencing used glioma tissue, nonneoplastic brain tissue, or PBMCs (not recorded which). CDR3 protein: CASSGFSGGNTQYF. CDR3 nucleotide sequence: TGTGCCAGCAGTGGATTCAGCGGGGGGAATACGCAGTATTTT.